This TCR beta chain was recovered during a study of cytomegalovirus exposure and HLA in healthy donors. General observations from the study: Excluded were some V segments that proved indistinguishable, including TRBV6-2 and TRBV6-3. Earlier results showed most TCR beta V segments being productive about 87% or about 30% of the time. In a later analysis, compared with equally common non-associated chains, HLA-associated beta chains were more expanded. For TCR beta chains, V- and J-gene trimming was later linked to a missense DCLRE1C variant.

About this clone itself: The target antigen is unknown.

60 Vbeta and 13 Jbeta primers were used in PCR. Generated by immunoSEQ multiplex PCR, the TCRdb table keeps only in-frame clones and is missing some. Among over 200,000 clones, 60% to 80% were seen once, and the ten largest hold around 4%. With 0 bases removed from V and 0 bases from J, the gap between germline ends came to 13 bases. The CDR3 totals 17 residues. Germline lookup yields CDR1 SGHRS and CDR2 YFSETQ. Material for sequencing was PBMCs. This chain connects TRBV5-1 to TRBJ2-1, with a weak D call TRBD2 (5 bases). The source is a male donor in good health and CMV-seronegative. The CDR3 region has the DNA TGCGCCAGCAGCTTGGGACCAGCGGTAAGCTCCTACAATGAGCAGTTCTTC. Translated: CASSLGPAVSSYNEQFF.